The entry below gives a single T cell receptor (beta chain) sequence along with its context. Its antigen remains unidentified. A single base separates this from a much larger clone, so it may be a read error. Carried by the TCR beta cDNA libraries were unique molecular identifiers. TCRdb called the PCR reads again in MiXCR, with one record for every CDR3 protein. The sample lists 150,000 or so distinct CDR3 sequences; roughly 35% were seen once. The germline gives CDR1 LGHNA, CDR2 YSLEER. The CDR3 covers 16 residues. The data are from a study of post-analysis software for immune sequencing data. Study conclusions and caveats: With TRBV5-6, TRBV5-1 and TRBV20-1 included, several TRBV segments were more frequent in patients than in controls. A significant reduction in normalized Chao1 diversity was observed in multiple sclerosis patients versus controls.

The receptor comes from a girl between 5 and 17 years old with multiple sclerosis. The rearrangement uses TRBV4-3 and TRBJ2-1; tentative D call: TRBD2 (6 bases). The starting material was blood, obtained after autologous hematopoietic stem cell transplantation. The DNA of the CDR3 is TGCGCCAGCAGCCCCCGGGCTAGCGCCTCCCACAATGAGCAGTTCTTC. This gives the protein CASSPRASASHNEQFF.